The TCR beta chain described here comes from a study of cytomegalovirus exposure and HLA in healthy donors. Trimming took off 5 bases at V and 1 base at J, with 12 bases between the two ends. The V gene's germline CDR1 is SGHTA and CDR2 FQGTGA. The CDR3 is 16 amino acids. Use of 60 Vbeta and 13 Jbeta primers characterized the PCR. Produced via immunoSEQ multiplex PCR; TCRdb's table is partial and in-frame only. The sample holds about 50,000 clones, about 78% seen once. What was sequenced was PBMCs. This TCR was recovered from a young man in good health and CMV-seropositive. This sequence joins TRBV7-3 and TRBJ2-6; no reliable D call. Here the CDR3 DNA reads TGTGCCAGCAGCCTTATGGCGGTTTCTGGGGCCAACGTCCTGACTTTC. It codes for CASSLMAVSGANVLTF.